These T cell receptor beta chains were read from a single sample in a study of blood T cell repertoires in COVID-19. Using immunoSEQ multiplex PCR, the repertoire was profiled, and TCRdb retains in-frame clones only, with some absent. The data contain about 250,000 clones, roughly 80% of them seen just once; the ten biggest clones take up 4.5% to 6%. The sample comprised PBMCs or T cells enriched from blood (not recorded which). Receptors were obtained from a man in his forties or fifties who had been exposed to COVID-19. The CDR3 runs from the conserved cysteine through the conserved F or W. Fields, in order: clone size, D gene, V gene, J gene, CDR3 DNA, CDR3 protein. A D gene is named only where the DNA matches it firmly. Only part of the rows carry a size: once, few, many, or a class if the clone is expanded.

abundance: .; d_gene: .; v_gene: TRBV9; j_gene: TRBJ1-1; CDR3nt: TGTGCCACCAAGGAGGCCCCCGCCTCTGAAGCTTTCTTT; CDR3aa: CATKEAPASEAFF
abundance: .; d_gene: .; v_gene: TRBV28; j_gene: TRBJ1-4; CDR3nt: TGTGCCAGTCTACAGGCAACTAATGAAAAACTGTTTTTT; CDR3aa: CASLQATNEKLFF
abundance: .; d_gene: TRBD1; v_gene: TRBV5-5; j_gene: TRBJ1-2; CDR3nt: TGTGCCAGCAGCCGTACAGGGGGCATAATCTATGGCTACACCTTC; CDR3aa: CASSRTGGIIYGYTF
abundance: .; d_gene: .; v_gene: TRBV7-2; j_gene: TRBJ2-5; CDR3nt: TGTGCCAGCACCAGAAAACAAGAGACCCAGTACTTC; CDR3aa: CASTRKQETQYF
abundance: .; d_gene: .; v_gene: TRBV18; j_gene: TRBJ2-2; CDR3nt: TGTGCCAGCTCACAAAGGGCGGACAATACCGGGGAGCTGTTTTTT; CDR3aa: CASSQRADNTGELFF
abundance: few; d_gene: .; v_gene: TRBV7-9; j_gene: TRBJ2-5; CDR3nt: TGTGCCAGCAGCTTAGGACTCCAAGAGACCCAGTACTTC; CDR3aa: CASSLGLQETQYF
abundance: .; d_gene: .; v_gene: TRBV2; j_gene: TRBJ1-5; CDR3nt: TGTGCCAGCAGTACAGGTGATCAGCCCCAGCATTTT; CDR3aa: CASSTGDQPQHF
abundance: .; d_gene: .; v_gene: TRBV5-1; j_gene: TRBJ2-2; CDR3nt: TGCGCCAGCAGCTTGGATGTGGAGGGCGGGGAGCTGTTTTTT; CDR3aa: CASSLDVEGGELFF
abundance: .; d_gene: .; v_gene: TRBV3-1/TRBV3-2; j_gene: TRBJ1-1; CDR3nt: TGTGCCAGCAGCCTTCTGACAGGTCAAGCTTTCTTT; CDR3aa: CASSLLTGQAFF
abundance: .; d_gene: TRBD2; v_gene: TRBV29-1; j_gene: TRBJ2-5; CDR3nt: TGCAGCGTTGAAGATCTGCTAGCGGGGACTGAGGGTCGGGGAGAGACCCAGTACTTC; CDR3aa: CSVEDLLAGTEGRGETQYF
abundance: .; d_gene: .; v_gene: TRBV7-9; j_gene: TRBJ1-1; CDR3nt: TGTGCCAGCAGCTTACAGGTCGACCACACTGAAGCTTTCTTT; CDR3aa: CASSLQVDHTEAFF
abundance: .; d_gene: TRBD1; v_gene: TRBV19; j_gene: TRBJ1-2; CDR3nt: TGTGCCAGTAGTATATCGGGACAGGAGGGGGGCTTTGGCTACACCTTC; CDR3aa: CASSISGQEGGFGYTF
abundance: .; d_gene: .; v_gene: TRBV15; j_gene: TRBJ2-7; CDR3nt: TGTGCCACCAGCAGAGCCCCCCCGGGGGATTACGAGCAGTACTTC; CDR3aa: CATSRAPPGDYEQYF
abundance: .; d_gene: TRBD1; v_gene: TRBV10-3; j_gene: TRBJ1-5; CDR3nt: TGTGCCATCAGTGAGGGAACAGGGGATCAGCCCCAGCATTTT; CDR3aa: CAISEGTGDQPQHF
abundance: .; d_gene: .; v_gene: TRBV30; j_gene: TRBJ2-7; CDR3nt: TGTGCCTGGAGTTCGGGGAACTACGAGCAGTACTTC; CDR3aa: CAWSSGNYEQYF
abundance: once; d_gene: .; v_gene: TRBV6-5; j_gene: TRBJ2-5; CDR3nt: TGTGCCAGCAGTTACTCTGAGGGGGCCCAGTACTTC; CDR3aa: CASSYSEGAQYF
abundance: .; d_gene: .; v_gene: TRBV3-1/TRBV3-2; j_gene: TRBJ2-2; CDR3nt: TGTGCCAGCAGCCGAACATTCGGGGAGCTGTTTTTT; CDR3aa: CASSRTFGELFF
abundance: .; d_gene: TRBD2; v_gene: TRBV10-3; j_gene: TRBJ2-7; CDR3nt: TGTGCCATCACCCCGGGACTAGAAAGAAACTACGAGCAGTACTTC; CDR3aa: CAITPGLERNYEQYF
abundance: .; d_gene: .; v_gene: TRBV4-1; j_gene: TRBJ1-4; CDR3nt: TGCGCCAGCAGCCAAATCCAGGGCCAAGGGTACGGGAGTGAAAAACTGTTTTTT; CDR3aa: CASSQIQGQGYGSEKLFF
abundance: .; d_gene: .; v_gene: TRBV29-1; j_gene: TRBJ2-5; CDR3nt: TGCAGCGTTTCCGGTGCAGAGACCCAGTACTTC; CDR3aa: CSVSGAETQYF
abundance: .; d_gene: .; v_gene: TRBV19; j_gene: TRBJ2-5; CDR3nt: TGTGCCAGCCGGGGGACAGCCCGAGGGGAGACCCAGTACTTC; CDR3aa: CASRGTARGETQYF
abundance: .; d_gene: .; v_gene: TRBV5-1; j_gene: TRBJ1-2; CDR3nt: TGCGCCAGCAGCCCCCTAAATTCAGCGAAGGGGTATGGCTACACCTTC; CDR3aa: CASSPLNSAKGYGYTF
abundance: .; d_gene: TRBD1; v_gene: TRBV5-4; j_gene: TRBJ1-2; CDR3nt: TGTGCCAGCAGCTTGGCCGTCGGGACAGGGGTTGGCTACACCTTC; CDR3aa: CASSLAVGTGVGYTF
abundance: .; d_gene: .; v_gene: TRBV12-5; j_gene: TRBJ2-3; CDR3nt: TGTGCTAGTGGTTTGGTACAAGGCGGGACTGACACAGATACGCAGTATTTT; CDR3aa: CASGLVQGGTDTDTQYF
abundance: once; d_gene: TRBD1; v_gene: TRBV2; j_gene: TRBJ1-5; CDR3nt: TGTGCCAGCAGTCCGGGACAGGTAGGCCAGCCCCAGCATTTT; CDR3aa: CASSPGQVGQPQHF
abundance: .; d_gene: TRBD1; v_gene: TRBV28; j_gene: TRBJ1-5; CDR3nt: TGTGCCAGCAGTCTCCTCTCTACCGGACAGGGCACCACATTTTTT; CDR3aa: CASSLLSTGQGTTFF
abundance: .; d_gene: .; v_gene: TRBV4-2; j_gene: TRBJ1-1; CDR3nt: TGTGCCAGCAGCCAAGGGGGAGAGACCATGAACACTGAAGCTTTCTTT; CDR3aa: CASSQGGETMNTEAFF
abundance: .; d_gene: .; v_gene: TRBV2; j_gene: TRBJ1-3; CDR3nt: TGTGCCAGCAGCTCCCCAGGGTCAGGAAACACCATATATTTT; CDR3aa: CASSSPGSGNTIYF
abundance: once; d_gene: .; v_gene: TRBV5-6; j_gene: TRBJ2-7; CDR3nt: TGTGCCAGCAGCTTGGCAGCCTACGAGCAGTACTTC; CDR3aa: CASSLAAYEQYF
abundance: .; d_gene: TRBD2; v_gene: TRBV11-2; j_gene: TRBJ2-7; CDR3nt: TGTGCCAGCAGCTCGTCGAGTATAGCGGGATCCTACGAGCAGTACTTC; CDR3aa: CASSSSSIAGSYEQYF
abundance: .; d_gene: TRBD1; v_gene: TRBV3-1/TRBV3-2; j_gene: TRBJ1-5; CDR3nt: TGTGCCAGCAGCCAAGATGGTAACAGGGGTAATCAGCCCCAGCATTTT; CDR3aa: CASSQDGNRGNQPQHF
abundance: .; d_gene: TRBD2; v_gene: TRBV9; j_gene: TRBJ2-7; CDR3nt: TGTGCCAGCAGCGTAGCTAGTGCGGGAGCTCACGAGCAGTACTTC; CDR3aa: CASSVASAGAHEQYF
abundance: .; d_gene: TRBD1; v_gene: TRBV12-3/TRBV12-4; j_gene: TRBJ1-5; CDR3nt: TGTGCCAGCAGTTTGACAGGGGGTCAGCCCCAGCATTTT; CDR3aa: CASSLTGGQPQHF
abundance: .; d_gene: .; v_gene: TRBV29-1; j_gene: TRBJ1-3; CDR3nt: TGCAGCGTCGCCGGGAGACTGTCTGGAAACACCATATATTTT; CDR3aa: CSVAGRLSGNTIYF
abundance: few; d_gene: TRBD1; v_gene: TRBV5-8; j_gene: TRBJ2-3; CDR3nt: TGTGCCAGCAGCACCATGGGGCAGGGGGTGGATACGCAGTATTTT; CDR3aa: CASSTMGQGVDTQYF
abundance: .; d_gene: .; v_gene: TRBV10-3; j_gene: TRBJ1-2; CDR3nt: TGTGCCATCAGTGAGAGGACAAACTATGGCTACACCTTC; CDR3aa: CAISERTNYGYTF
abundance: .; d_gene: TRBD1; v_gene: TRBV3-1/TRBV3-2; j_gene: TRBJ1-1; CDR3nt: TGTGCCAGCAGCCAAAGGGGGCAGCCGAACACTGAAGCTTTCTTT; CDR3aa: CASSQRGQPNTEAFF
abundance: once; d_gene: .; v_gene: TRBV19; j_gene: TRBJ2-3; CDR3nt: TGTGCCAGTAGTAGCAGGACAGATACGCAGTATTTT; CDR3aa: CASSSRTDTQYF
abundance: few; d_gene: .; v_gene: TRBV19; j_gene: TRBJ1-4; CDR3nt: TGTGCCAGTAGTATAAAGACAGGCTTTAATGAAAAACTGTTTTTT; CDR3aa: CASSIKTGFNEKLFF
abundance: .; d_gene: TRBD2; v_gene: TRBV2; j_gene: TRBJ2-3; CDR3nt: TGTGCCAGCAGTGAAGGGTCTAGCGGGAGAGGAGATACGCAGTATTTT; CDR3aa: CASSEGSSGRGDTQYF
abundance: .; d_gene: TRBD2; v_gene: TRBV6-5; j_gene: TRBJ2-1; CDR3nt: TGTGCCAGCAGGAGCGAGACTAGCGGAGTCAATGAGCAGTTCTTC; CDR3aa: CASRSETSGVNEQFF
abundance: .; d_gene: .; v_gene: TRBV9; j_gene: TRBJ1-2; CDR3nt: TGTGCCAGCAGTCCACCCTGGGGGAGGGACGGGGGCTACACCTTC; CDR3aa: CASSPPWGRDGGYTF
abundance: .; d_gene: .; v_gene: TRBV6-1; j_gene: TRBJ1-2; CDR3nt: TGTGCCAGCAGTGAACCGTATCGGGGCTACACCTTC; CDR3aa: CASSEPYRGYTF
abundance: .; d_gene: .; v_gene: TRBV30; j_gene: TRBJ1-1; CDR3nt: TGTGCCTGGACATCAGGGTACACTGAAGCTTTCTTT; CDR3aa: CAWTSGYTEAFF
abundance: .; d_gene: .; v_gene: TRBV6-5; j_gene: TRBJ1-5; CDR3nt: TGTGCCAGCACCCTCGAGGCAGGGGAGAGCCAGCCCCAGCATTTT; CDR3aa: CASTLEAGESQPQHF
abundance: .; d_gene: TRBD2; v_gene: TRBV30; j_gene: TRBJ2-5; CDR3nt: TGTGCCTGGACCCTAGCGGGAGGGGAGACCCAGTACTTC; CDR3aa: CAWTLAGGETQYF
abundance: .; d_gene: TRBD2; v_gene: TRBV27; j_gene: TRBJ2-3; CDR3nt: TGTGCCAGCAGTCTTAAGCCAGGACTAGCGGGTACAGATACGCAGTATTTT; CDR3aa: CASSLKPGLAGTDTQYF
abundance: .; d_gene: TRBD1; v_gene: TRBV19; j_gene: TRBJ2-5; CDR3nt: TGTGCCAGTAGTTCCCGGGGACAGGGAACGACCCAGTACTTC; CDR3aa: CASSSRGQGTTQYF
abundance: .; d_gene: TRBD2; v_gene: TRBV18; j_gene: TRBJ2-1; CDR3nt: TGTGCCAGCTCACCAGGGGGAGGGGCCAATGAGCAGTTCTTC; CDR3aa: CASSPGGGANEQFF
abundance: few; d_gene: .; v_gene: TRBV12-3/TRBV12-4; j_gene: TRBJ1-1; CDR3nt: TGTGCCAGCAGCCCCACCTATAGTTTTGAAGCTTTCTTT; CDR3aa: CASSPTYSFEAFF
abundance: .; d_gene: TRBD2; v_gene: TRBV7-3; j_gene: TRBJ2-3; CDR3nt: TGTGCCAGCAGCTACTCTAGCGGGCGGGCAGATACGCAGTATTTT; CDR3aa: CASSYSSGRADTQYF
abundance: .; d_gene: TRBD1; v_gene: TRBV9; j_gene: TRBJ2-2; CDR3nt: TGTGCCAGCAGCGTTAGGACAGGGGACACCGGGGAGCTGTTTTTT; CDR3aa: CASSVRTGDTGELFF
abundance: .; d_gene: TRBD1; v_gene: TRBV9; j_gene: TRBJ1-6; CDR3nt: TGTGCCAGCAGCGCCGGACAGGGGGGGAATTCACCCCTCCACTTT; CDR3aa: CASSAGQGGNSPLHF
abundance: .; d_gene: .; v_gene: TRBV6-6; j_gene: TRBJ2-1; CDR3nt: TGTGCCAGCAGCCCGACTAGAAACAATGAGCAGTTCTTC; CDR3aa: CASSPTRNNEQFF